Listed below are T cell receptor beta chains from one sample, sequenced in a study of cytomegalovirus exposure and HLA in healthy donors. TCRdb keeps only in-frame clones here, not all; method: immunoSEQ multiplex PCR. The data contain roughly 280,000 clones, around 85% of them singletons. Source material: PBMCs. These receptors came from a woman under 30 in good health and CMV-seronegative. The CDR3 runs from the conserved cysteine through the conserved F or W. D genes are given only for firm matches.

d_call,j_call,v_call,cdr3_aa,cdr3_nt
.,TRBJ1-1,TRBV4-1,CASSQAGGGYTEAFF,TGCGCCAGCAGCCAAGCGGGGGGCGGGTACACTGAAGCTTTCTTT
.,TRBJ2-3,TRBV10-3,CAISEPPGGYTQYF,TGTGCCATCAGTGAACCCCCCGGGGGTTATACGCAGTATTTT
.,TRBJ1-2,TRBV4-3,CASSQARTWRYGYTF,TGCGCCAGCAGCCAAGCGCGGACTTGGCGTTATGGCTACACCTTC
TRBD1,TRBJ2-7,TRBV29-1,CSVGDRGIVNEQYF,TGCAGCGTTGGGGACAGGGGGATCGTGAACGAGCAGTACTTC
.,TRBJ1-6,TRBV7-9,CASSLQSGGWTPLHF,TGTGCCAGCAGCCTACAATCGGGGGGTTGGACACCCCTCCACTTT
.,TRBJ1-5,TRBV6-1,CASSHRQVNQPQHF,TGTGCCAGCAGCCATAGACAGGTCAATCAGCCCCAGCATTTT
.,TRBJ1-2,TRBV28,CATLGGINYGYTF,TGTGCCACCCTGGGGGGGATTAACTATGGCTACACCTTC
TRBD1,TRBJ1-4,TRBV11-2,CASRQTGGVGANEKLFF,TGTGCCAGCAGGCAGACAGGGGGCGTCGGGGCTAATGAAAAACTGTTTTTT
.,TRBJ2-3,TRBV6-4,CASSDGVGADTQYF,TGTGCCAGCAGTGACGGAGTAGGGGCAGATACGCAGTATTTT
.,TRBJ1-1,TRBV28,CASSLLANTEAFF,TGTGCCAGCAGTTTATTGGCGAACACTGAAGCTTTCTTT
.,TRBJ2-5,TRBV28,CASSPGPGTQYF,TGTGCCAGCAGCCCAGGGCCGGGGACCCAGTACTTC
.,TRBJ1-2,TRBV21-1,CASGGGREGYTF,TGTGCCAGCGGAGGGGGCAGGGAAGGCTACACCTTC
TRBD1,TRBJ2-1,TRBV5-1,CASSPGQPSYNEQFF,TGCGCCAGCAGCCCGGGACAGCCGTCCTACAATGAGCAGTTCTTC
.,TRBJ1-1,TRBV4-3,CASSQDNGNTEAFF,TGCGCCAGCAGCCAAGATAACGGTAACACTGAAGCTTTCTTT
.,TRBJ2-1,TRBV12-5,CASGSGGNEQFF,TGTGCTAGTGGTTCAGGGGGGAATGAGCAGTTCTTC